This T cell receptor beta chain derives from a study of cytomegalovirus exposure and HLA in healthy donors. Study results and caveats: CMV serostatus was the only immune exposure information that was available. Sequences of the TCR beta chain were said to predict the HLA-A and HLA-B alleles of most subjects accurately. Certain sequence variants were highly shared and formed a cluster, and this cluster was likely a sequencing artifact.

Of note for this clone: Antigen specificity is unknown.

Trimming took 5 bases from V and 8 from J; bases not matched to a gene: 7. This CDR3 is built from 14 residues. In germline, CDR1 is LNHDA, CDR2 SQIVND (reference sequence). Vbeta (60) and Jbeta (13) primers were used in the PCR. The data were produced by immunoSEQ multiplex PCR, yet TCRdb's version contains in-frame clones alone and is incomplete. The profile shows 110,000 or so clones, 76% of them singletons. The rearrangement links TRBV19 to TRBJ2-2; TRBD1 matches 8 bases. The clonotype was recovered from a woman between 40 and 55 years old in good health and CMV-seropositive. The sequenced sample was PBMCs. CDR3 residues: CASSETGAVGELFF. Here the CDR3 DNA reads TGTGCCAGTAGTGAGACAGGGGCGGTTGGGGAGCTGTTTTTT. The variable domain in full, completed from reference TRBV19 and TRBJ2-2, reads DGGITQSPKYLFRKEGQNVTLSCEQNLNHDAMYWYRQDPGQGLRLIYYSQIVNDFQKGDIAEGYSVSREKKESFPLTVTSAQKNPTAFYLCASSETGAVGELFFGEGSRLTVL.